The text below deals with one TCR beta chain. With 7 bases removed from V and 4 bases from J, the gap between germline ends came to 13 bases. The CDR3 extends over 12 amino acids. The V gene's germline CDR1 is DFQATT and CDR2 SNEGSKA (reference sequence). These data are taken from a study of CD8 T cells in Susac syndrome. In the study overall: Active disease was present in five or six of the sequenced Susac syndrome patients, whereas fewer than ten of them were in remission. Patients with Susac syndrome were therapy-naive, treated with corticosteroids, or treated with intravenous immunoglobulin alone when blood was collected.

CD8+ and CD4+ T cells from blood underwent TCR beta sequencing, which was carried out in a high-throughput format. The authors reverse transcribed 0.5 to 1 ug RNA with random hexamers. The CDR3 of TCR beta was amplified by immunoSEQ multiplex PCR across 54 Vbeta and 13 Jbeta. TCRdb redid the calling of the immunoSEQ multiplex PCR reads with MiXCR, one entry per CDR3 protein. The sample records about 180,000 distinct CDR3 sequences, around 94% being singletons. The V call is TRBV20-1, the J call TRBJ1-1; possibly TRBD1 for D (5 bases). The clonotype originates from a human donor with Susac syndrome. Source material: CD4+ T cells from PBMCs. CDR3 region: CSGARDPTEAFF. In nucleotides, the CDR3 is TGCAGTGGCGCGCGGGACCCCACTGAAGCTTTCTTT.